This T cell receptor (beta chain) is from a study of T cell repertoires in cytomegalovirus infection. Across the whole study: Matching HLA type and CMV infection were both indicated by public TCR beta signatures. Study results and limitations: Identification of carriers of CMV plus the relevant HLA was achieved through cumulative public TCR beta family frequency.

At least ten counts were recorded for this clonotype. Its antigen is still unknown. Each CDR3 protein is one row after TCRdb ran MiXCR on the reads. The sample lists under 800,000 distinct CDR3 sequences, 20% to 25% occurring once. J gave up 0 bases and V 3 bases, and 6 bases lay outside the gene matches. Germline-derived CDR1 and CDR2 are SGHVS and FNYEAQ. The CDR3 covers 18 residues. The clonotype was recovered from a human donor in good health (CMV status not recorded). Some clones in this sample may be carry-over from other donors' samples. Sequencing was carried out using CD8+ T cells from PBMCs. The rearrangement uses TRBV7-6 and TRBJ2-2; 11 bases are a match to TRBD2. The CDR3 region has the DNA TGTGCCAGCAGCTTGACGACTAGCGGGGTCCCGAACACCGGGGAGCTGTTTTTT. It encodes CASSLTTSGVPNTGELFF.